The rows below give T cell receptor beta chains drawn from one sample of a study of T-cell reconstitution after alpha-beta-depleted transplantation in children. TCRdb passed the PCR reads through MiXCR, listing each CDR3 protein once. The table records approximately 88,000 distinct CDR3 sequences, more than 9% of them present only once. The input for sequencing was PBMCs from the stem cell graft donor, taken from the stem cell graft. These receptors were taken from a human donor who donated a stem cell graft to a child with inherited bone marrow failure. CDR3s include the opening cysteine and the closing phenylalanine or tryptophan. D genes are given only for firm matches. Clone size is shown for a subset of rows, as once, few, many or a class of expanded clone.

CSARAGQGNLF,TGCAGTGCTAGAGCCGGACAGGGAAACCTCTTC,many,TRBJ2-1,TRBV20-1,TRBD1
CSARTGMTEAFF,TGCAGTGCTAGGACAGGGATGACTGAAGCTTTCTTT,many,TRBJ1-1,TRBV20-1,TRBD1
CASSLIRQGSYEQYF,TGCGCCAGCAGCTTAATTCGACAGGGTTCCTACGAGCAGTACTTC,many,TRBJ2-7,TRBV5-1,TRBD1
CASSVDDSRYTEAFF,TGTGCCAGCAGCGTAGATGACAGCAGATACACTGAAGCTTTCTTT,many,TRBJ1-1,TRBV9,-
CASSLEGGNQPQHF,TGCGCCAGCAGCTTGGAAGGGGGCAATCAGCCCCAGCATTTT,many,TRBJ1-5,TRBV5-1,-
CASSQGVGGYEQYF,TGCGCCAGCAGCCAAGGAGTCGGCGGCTACGAGCAGTACTTC,many,TRBJ2-7,TRBV4-1,-
CASSFGRAPYEQYF,TGTGCCAGCAGTTTCGGCAGGGCCCCCTACGAGCAGTACTTC,many,TRBJ2-7,TRBV27,-
CASSSRIQGNYGYTF,TGTGCCAGCAGCTCCCGCATACAGGGTAACTATGGCTACACCTTC,many,TRBJ1-2,TRBV5-4,-
CASSLGDSLGNSPLHF,TGTGCCAGCAGCTTAGGGGACAGCCTGGGGAATTCACCCCTCCACTTT,many,TRBJ1-6,TRBV7-9,TRBD1
CASSSRRTGENTEAFF,TGTGCCAGCAGCTCCCGGCGGACAGGGGAGAACACTGAAGCTTTCTTT,many,TRBJ1-1,TRBV7-9,TRBD1
CSVKRTGAAGELFF,TGCAGTGTTAAGCGGACGGGGGCGGCCGGGGAGCTGTTTTTT,many,TRBJ2-2,TRBV20-1,-
CASSLEMGPEQYF,TGTGCCAGCAGCTTAGAGATGGGGCCCGAGCAGTACTTC,many,TRBJ2-7,TRBV7-9,-
CASSAPGLRNTGELFF,TGTGCCAGCAGCGCGCCGGGACTAAGGAACACCGGGGAGCTGTTTTTT,many,TRBJ2-2,TRBV7-3,TRBD2
CASSQDLAVKGFEKLFF,TGTGCCAGCAGCCAAGATCTTGCGGTGAAGGGTTTTGAAAAACTGTTTTTT,many,TRBJ1-4,TRBV14,-
CASSVSSGGINNEQFF,TGCGCCAGCAGCGTCTCTAGCGGGGGGATCAACAATGAGCAGTTCTTC,few,TRBJ2-1,TRBV5-1,TRBD2
CASSYRSILSYEQYF,TGTGCCAGCAGTTACCGGTCGATATTATCCTACGAGCAGTACTTC,-,TRBJ2-7,TRBV6-2/TRBV6-3,-
CASSIRPQRHNSPLHF,TGTGCCAGTAGTATCCGCCCGCAGCGCCATAATTCACCCCTCCACTTT,many,TRBJ1-6,TRBV19,-
CASSHSKDTEAFF,TGTGCCAGCAGCCATAGCAAAGACACTGAAGCTTTCTTT,many,TRBJ1-1,TRBV11-2,-
CASSQWDRDGYTF,TGTGCCAGCAGCCAATGGGACAGGGATGGCTACACCTTC,many,TRBJ1-2,TRBV3-1,TRBD1
CSALTHGGNSPLHF,TGCAGTGCTTTGACTCACGGGGGGAATTCACCCCTCCACTTT,many,TRBJ1-6,TRBV20-1,-
CSARQGAAEAFF,TGCAGTGCAAGACAGGGGGCGGCTGAAGCTTTCTTT,many,TRBJ1-1,TRBV20-1,TRBD1
CASSPPSGRRANEQFF,TGTGCCAGCAGCCCACCTAGCGGGAGGAGGGCCAATGAGCAGTTCTTC,-,TRBJ2-1,TRBV7-8,TRBD2
CAWSGDRRKAYYGYTF,TGTGCCTGGAGTGGGGACAGGAGAAAGGCTTACTATGGCTACACCTTC,few,TRBJ1-2,TRBV30,TRBD1
CASSEARGVGYRGYTF,TGTGCCAGCAGTGAAGCCAGGGGGGTTGGCTATCGTGGCTACACCTTC,many,TRBJ1-2,TRBV25-1,TRBD1
CASSLLGAYNEQFF,TGCGCCAGCAGCTTACTCGGGGCCTACAATGAGCAGTTCTTC,many,TRBJ2-1,TRBV5-1,-
CATSRKRGPGANVLTF,TGTGCCACCAGCAGAAAGAGGGGTCCTGGGGCCAACGTCCTGACTTTC,many,TRBJ2-6,TRBV15,-
CASSLHVTSGGSYEQYF,TGTGCCAGCAGTCTCCACGTTACTAGCGGGGGCTCCTACGAGCAGTACTTC,-,TRBJ2-7,TRBV27,TRBD2
CASTTGQGGTEAFF,TGTGCCAGCACCACAGGACAGGGGGGCACTGAAGCTTTCTTT,many,TRBJ1-1,TRBV3-1,TRBD1
CSVSGREAFF,TGCAGCGTATCGGGTAGAGAAGCTTTCTTT,-,TRBJ1-1,TRBV29-1,-
CASSFRDRLHNEQFF,TGTGCCAGCAGCTTCCGGGACAGGCTCCACAATGAGCAGTTCTTC,many,TRBJ2-1,TRBV7-2,TRBD1
CASSPRGGSDNEQFF,TGCGCCAGCAGCCCCCGGGGGGGGAGCGACAATGAGCAGTTCTTC,many,TRBJ2-1,TRBV4-3,TRBD2
CASRLSGLPTDTQYF,TGTGCCAGCAGGTTGTCCGGCTTACCCACAGATACGCAGTATTTT,many,TRBJ2-3,TRBV5-6,-
CASMEGPNTGELFF,TGCGCCAGCATGGAGGGGCCGAACACCGGGGAGCTGTTTTTT,few,TRBJ2-2,TRBV5-1,-
CASSPQVPGNTEAFF,TGCGCCAGCAGCCCTCAGGTCCCCGGGAACACTGAAGCTTTCTTT,many,TRBJ1-1,TRBV5-1,-
CSARREIRGLPTDTQYF,TGCAGTGCTCGCCGAGAAATCAGGGGATTGCCCACAGATACGCAGTATTTT,many,TRBJ2-3,TRBV20-1,-
CSVETDSGRALNEQYF,TGCAGCGTTGAAACGGATAGCGGGAGGGCCCTCAACGAGCAGTACTTC,many,TRBJ2-7,TRBV29-1,TRBD2
CASSPGFSYEQYF,TGCGCCAGCTCCCCGGGGTTCTCCTACGAGCAGTACTTC,many,TRBJ2-7,TRBV5-1,-
CASSEGTGYYGYTF,TGTGCCAGCAGTGAGGGGACAGGGTACTATGGCTACACCTTC,-,TRBJ1-2,TRBV25-1,TRBD1
CASSPRTGFGETQYF,TGTGCCAGCAGCCCCCGGACAGGGTTTGGGGAGACCCAGTACTTC,many,TRBJ2-5,TRBV7-2,TRBD1
CSVVNRVYGYTF,TGCAGCGTGGTAAACAGGGTCTATGGCTACACCTTC,many,TRBJ1-2,TRBV29-1,-
CASSLMVRQGLNEQFF,TGTGCCAGCAGCTTAATGGTTCGACAGGGACTCAATGAGCAGTTCTTC,-,TRBJ2-1,TRBV7-3,-
CASSLAGGRGSNEQFF,TGTGCCAGCAGCTTGGCCGGCGGGAGGGGGTCCAATGAGCAGTTCTTC,many,TRBJ2-1,TRBV5-6,TRBD2
CASSPMGWDQPQHF,TGTGCCAGCAGCCCCATGGGTTGGGATCAGCCCCAGCATTTT,many,TRBJ1-5,TRBV7-2,-
CSAILAGGSSYEQYF,TGCAGTGCTATCCTAGCGGGAGGCTCCTCCTACGAGCAGTACTTC,few,TRBJ2-7,TRBV20-1,TRBD2
CASSPMVDTEAFF,TGTGCCAGCTCACCCATGGTAGACACTGAAGCTTTCTTT,-,TRBJ1-1,TRBV18,-
CASGQTGTGAGELFF,TGTGCCAGCGGTCAGACAGGGACGGGTGCCGGGGAGCTGTTTTTT,many,TRBJ2-2,TRBV6-1,TRBD1
CASSPERPGHMAKNIQYF,TGTGCCAGCAGCCCAGAGAGGCCGGGACACATGGCCAAAAACATTCAGTACTTC,many,TRBJ2-4,TRBV11-2,-
CASSLPNRGGTEAFF,TGTGCCAGCAGTTTGCCCAACAGGGGTGGGACTGAAGCTTTCTTT,-,TRBJ1-1,TRBV28,TRBD1
CATTRGGLPRDIQFF,TGTGCCACCACTCGGGGGGGGCTTCCTCGCGATATACAGTTCTTC,many,TRBJ2-1,TRBV24-1,TRBD2